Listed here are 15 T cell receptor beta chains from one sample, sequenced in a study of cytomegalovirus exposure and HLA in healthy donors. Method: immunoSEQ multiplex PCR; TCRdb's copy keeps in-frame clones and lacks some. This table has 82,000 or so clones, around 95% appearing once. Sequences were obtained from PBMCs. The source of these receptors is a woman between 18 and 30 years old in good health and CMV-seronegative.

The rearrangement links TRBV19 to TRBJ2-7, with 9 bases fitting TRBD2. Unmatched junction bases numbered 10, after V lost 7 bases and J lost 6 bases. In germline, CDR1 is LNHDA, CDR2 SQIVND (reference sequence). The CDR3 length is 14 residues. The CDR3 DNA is TGTGCCAGTACCCCGGGACTAGCCATGGGCGAGCAGTACTTC. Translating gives CASTPGLAMGEQYF.

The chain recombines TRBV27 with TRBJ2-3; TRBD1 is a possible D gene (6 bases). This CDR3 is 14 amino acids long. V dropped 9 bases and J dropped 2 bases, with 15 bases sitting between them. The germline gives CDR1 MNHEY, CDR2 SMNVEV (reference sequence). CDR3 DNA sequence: TGTGCCAGTCGCTTCACAGGGAACACAGATACGCAGTATTTT. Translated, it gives CASRFTGNTDTQYF.

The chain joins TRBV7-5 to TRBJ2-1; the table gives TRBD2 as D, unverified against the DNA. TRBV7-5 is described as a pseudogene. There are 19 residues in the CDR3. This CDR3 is CARSHTAGGPKRGANKQFF. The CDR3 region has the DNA TGTGCCAGAAGCCATACAGCGGGAGGGCCAAAACGGGGGGCCAATAAGCAGTTCTTC.

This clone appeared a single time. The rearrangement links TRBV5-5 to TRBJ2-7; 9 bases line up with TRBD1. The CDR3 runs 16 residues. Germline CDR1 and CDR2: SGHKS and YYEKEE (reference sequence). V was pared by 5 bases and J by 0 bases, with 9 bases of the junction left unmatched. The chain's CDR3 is CASSGTGPYPSYEQYF. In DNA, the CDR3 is TGTGCCAGCAGTGGGACAGGGCCCTACCCCTCCTACGAGCAGTACTTC.

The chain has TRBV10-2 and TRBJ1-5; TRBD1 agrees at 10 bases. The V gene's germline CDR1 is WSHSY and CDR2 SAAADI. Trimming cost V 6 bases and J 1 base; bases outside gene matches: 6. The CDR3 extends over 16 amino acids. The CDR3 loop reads CASSHRQGASNQPQHF. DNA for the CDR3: TGCGCCAGCAGCCATAGACAGGGGGCGAGCAATCAGCCCCAGCATTTT.

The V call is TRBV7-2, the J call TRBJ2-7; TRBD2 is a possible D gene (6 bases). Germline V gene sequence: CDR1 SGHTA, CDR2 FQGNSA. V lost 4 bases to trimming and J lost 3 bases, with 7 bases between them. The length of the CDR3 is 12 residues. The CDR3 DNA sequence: TGTGCCAGCAGCTCGGAGGGCTACGAGCAGTACTTC. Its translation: CASSSEGYEQYF.

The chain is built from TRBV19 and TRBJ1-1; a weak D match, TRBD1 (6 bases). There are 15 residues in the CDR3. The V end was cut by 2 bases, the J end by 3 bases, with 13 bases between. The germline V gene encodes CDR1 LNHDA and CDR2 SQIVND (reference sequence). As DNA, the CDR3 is TGTGCCAGTAGTATACCGACAGGAATCCACACTGAAGCTTTCTTT. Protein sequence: CASSIPTGIHTEAFF.

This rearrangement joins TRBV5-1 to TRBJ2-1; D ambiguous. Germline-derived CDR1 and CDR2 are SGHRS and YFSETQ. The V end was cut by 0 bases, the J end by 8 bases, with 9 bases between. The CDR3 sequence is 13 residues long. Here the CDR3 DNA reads TGCGCCAGCAGCTTGGAGCATTACGATGAGCAGTTCTTC. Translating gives CASSLEHYDEQFF.

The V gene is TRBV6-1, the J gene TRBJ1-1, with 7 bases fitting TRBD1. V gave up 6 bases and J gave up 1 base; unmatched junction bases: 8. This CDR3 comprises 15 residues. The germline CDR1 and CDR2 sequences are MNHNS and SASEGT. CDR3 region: CASSGGRTGNTEAFF. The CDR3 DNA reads TGTGCCAGCAGCGGTGGTCGGACAGGGAACACTGAAGCTTTCTTT.

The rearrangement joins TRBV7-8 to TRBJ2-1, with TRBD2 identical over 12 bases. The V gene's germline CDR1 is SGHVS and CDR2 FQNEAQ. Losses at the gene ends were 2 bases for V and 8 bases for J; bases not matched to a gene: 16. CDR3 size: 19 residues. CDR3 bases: TGTGCCAGCAGCTTATTCCTAACCTCCGGACTAGCGGGAACCCATGAGCAGTTCTTC. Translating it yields CASSLFLTSGLAGTHEQFF.

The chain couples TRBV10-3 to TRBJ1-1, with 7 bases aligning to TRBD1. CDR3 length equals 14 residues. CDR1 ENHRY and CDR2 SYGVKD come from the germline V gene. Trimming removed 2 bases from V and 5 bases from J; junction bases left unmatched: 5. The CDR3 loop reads CAISEVAGGTEAFF. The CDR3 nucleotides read TGTGCCATCAGTGAGGTGGCAGGGGGAACTGAAGCTTTCTTT.

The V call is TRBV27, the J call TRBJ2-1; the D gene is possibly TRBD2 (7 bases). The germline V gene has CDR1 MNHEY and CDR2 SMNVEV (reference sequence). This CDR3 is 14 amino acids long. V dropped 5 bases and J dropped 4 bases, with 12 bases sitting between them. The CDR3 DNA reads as TGTGCCAGCAGTGCGGGGAGGGGGTACAATGAGCAGTTCTTC. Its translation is CASSAGRGYNEQFF.

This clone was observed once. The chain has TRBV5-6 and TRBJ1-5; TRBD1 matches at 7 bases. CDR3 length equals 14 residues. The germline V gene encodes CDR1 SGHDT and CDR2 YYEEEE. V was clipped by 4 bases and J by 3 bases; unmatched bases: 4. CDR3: CASSKGTVNQPQHF. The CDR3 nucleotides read TGTGCCAGCAGCAAAGGGACAGTCAATCAGCCCCAGCATTTT.

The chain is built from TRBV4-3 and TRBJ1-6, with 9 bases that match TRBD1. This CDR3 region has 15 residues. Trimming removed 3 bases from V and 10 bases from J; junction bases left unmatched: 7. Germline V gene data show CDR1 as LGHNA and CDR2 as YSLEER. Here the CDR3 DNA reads TGCGCCAGCAGCCAGAACACAGGGGGCCCGTCACCCCTCCACTTT. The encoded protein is CASSQNTGGPSPLHF.

CDR3 in amino acids: CASSEGGKAYEQYF. In DNA form, the CDR3 reads TGCGCCAGCTCGGAGGGGGGGAAGGCCTACGAGCAGTACTTC. V usage is TRBV10-1 and J usage is TRBJ2-7, with D perhaps matching TRBD2 (7 bases). V was cut by 8 bases and J by 2 bases, with 16 bases left in between. CDR3 size: 14 residues. Germline CDR1 and CDR2: WNHNN and SYGVQD (reference sequence).